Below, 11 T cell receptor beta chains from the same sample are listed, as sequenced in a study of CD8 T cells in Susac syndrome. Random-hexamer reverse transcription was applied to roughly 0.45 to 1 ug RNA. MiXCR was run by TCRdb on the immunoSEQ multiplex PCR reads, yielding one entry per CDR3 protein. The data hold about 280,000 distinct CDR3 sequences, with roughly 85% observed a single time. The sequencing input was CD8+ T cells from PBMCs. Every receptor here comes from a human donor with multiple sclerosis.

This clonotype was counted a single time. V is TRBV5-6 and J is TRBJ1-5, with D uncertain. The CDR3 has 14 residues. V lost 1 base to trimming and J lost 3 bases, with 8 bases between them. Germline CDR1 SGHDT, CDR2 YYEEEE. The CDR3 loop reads CASSLRSYNQPQHF. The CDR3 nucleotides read TGTGCCAGCAGCTTGAGGAGTTACAATCAGCCCCAGCATTTT.

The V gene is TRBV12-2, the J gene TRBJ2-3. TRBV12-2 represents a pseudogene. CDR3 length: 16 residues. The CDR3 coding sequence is TGTGCAAGTCGCTCCAATAGTGGGGATAGCACAGATACGCAGTATTTT. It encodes CASRSNSGDSTDTQYF.

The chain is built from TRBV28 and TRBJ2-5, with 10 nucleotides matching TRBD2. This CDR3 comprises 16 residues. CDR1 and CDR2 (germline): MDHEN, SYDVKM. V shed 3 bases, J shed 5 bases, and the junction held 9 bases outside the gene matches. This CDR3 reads CASSFHGLAVRETQYF. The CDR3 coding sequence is TGTGCCAGCAGTTTCCACGGACTAGCGGTTCGGGAGACCCAGTACTTC.

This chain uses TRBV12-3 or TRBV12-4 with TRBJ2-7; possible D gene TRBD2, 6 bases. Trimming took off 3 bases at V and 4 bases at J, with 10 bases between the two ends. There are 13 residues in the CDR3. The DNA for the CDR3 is TGTGCCAGCAGTTTGGGGACTTATTACGAGCAGTACTTC. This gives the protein CASSLGTYYEQYF.

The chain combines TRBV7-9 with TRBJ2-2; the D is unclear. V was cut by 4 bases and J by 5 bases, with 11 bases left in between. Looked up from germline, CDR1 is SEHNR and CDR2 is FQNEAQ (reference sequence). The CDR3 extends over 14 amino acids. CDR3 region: CASSSKTRTGELFF. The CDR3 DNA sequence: TGTGCCAGCAGCTCCAAGACCCGTACCGGGGAGCTGTTTTTT.

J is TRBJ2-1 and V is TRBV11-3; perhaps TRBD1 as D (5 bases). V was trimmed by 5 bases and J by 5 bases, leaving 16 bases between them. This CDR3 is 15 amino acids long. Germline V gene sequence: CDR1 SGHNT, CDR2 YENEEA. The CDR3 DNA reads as TGTGCCAGCAGCCCAGGGCGCGGAGTAAACAATGAGCAGTTCTTC. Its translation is CASSPGRGVNNEQFF.

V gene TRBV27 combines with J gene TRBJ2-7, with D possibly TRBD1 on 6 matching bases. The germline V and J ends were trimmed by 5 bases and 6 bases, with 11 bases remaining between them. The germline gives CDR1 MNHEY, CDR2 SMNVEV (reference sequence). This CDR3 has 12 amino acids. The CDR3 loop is CASSINRVEQYF. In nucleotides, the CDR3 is TGTGCCAGCAGTATAAACAGGGTCGAGCAGTACTTC.

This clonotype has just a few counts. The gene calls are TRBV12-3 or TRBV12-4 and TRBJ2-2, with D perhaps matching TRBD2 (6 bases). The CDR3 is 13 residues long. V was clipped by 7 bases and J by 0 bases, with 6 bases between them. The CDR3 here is CASTSANTGELFF. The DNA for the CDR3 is TGTGCCAGCACTAGCGCGAACACCGGGGAGCTGTTTTTT.

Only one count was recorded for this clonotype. The CDR3 DNA reads as TGTGCCAGCAGCCAGGAGGGCCTCTACAATGAGCAGTTCTTC. Translated: CASSQEGLYNEQFF. This chain connects TRBV14 to TRBJ2-1; maybe TRBD2 (6 bases). V lost 3 bases to trimming and J lost 3 bases, with 9 bases between them. From germline, CDR1 is SGHDN and CDR2 FVKESK. This CDR3 contains 14 residues. The variable domain in full, with the rest retrieved from reference TRBV14 and TRBJ2-1, is EAGVTQFPSHSVIEKGQTVTLRCDPISGHDNLYWYRRVMGKEIKFLLHFVKESKQDESGMPNNRFLAERTGGTYSTLKVQPAELEDSGVYFCASSQEGLYNEQFFGPGTRLTVL.

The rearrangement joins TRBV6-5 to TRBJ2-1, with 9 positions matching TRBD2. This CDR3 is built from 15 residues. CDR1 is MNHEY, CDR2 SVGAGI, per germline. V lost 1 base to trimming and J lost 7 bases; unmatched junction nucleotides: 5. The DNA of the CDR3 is TGTGCCAGCAGTTACTTAGCGGGAGCTAATAATGAGCAGTTCTTC. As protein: CASSYLAGANNEQFF.

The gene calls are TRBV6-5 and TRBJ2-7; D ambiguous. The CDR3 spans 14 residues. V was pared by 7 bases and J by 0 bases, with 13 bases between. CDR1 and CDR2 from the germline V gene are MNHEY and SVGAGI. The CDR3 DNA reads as TGTGCCAGCACTTCAGACCCGAGCTCCTACGAGCAGTACTTC. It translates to CASTSDPSSYEQYF.